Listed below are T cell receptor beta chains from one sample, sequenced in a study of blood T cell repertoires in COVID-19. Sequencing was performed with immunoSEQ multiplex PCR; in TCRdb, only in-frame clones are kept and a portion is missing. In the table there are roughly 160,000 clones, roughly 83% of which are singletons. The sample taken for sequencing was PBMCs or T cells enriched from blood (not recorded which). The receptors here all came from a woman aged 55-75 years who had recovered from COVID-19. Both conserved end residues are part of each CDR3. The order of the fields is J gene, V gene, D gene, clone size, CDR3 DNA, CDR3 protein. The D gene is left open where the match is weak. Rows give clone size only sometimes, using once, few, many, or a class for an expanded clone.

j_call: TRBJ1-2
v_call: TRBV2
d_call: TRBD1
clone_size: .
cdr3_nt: TGTGCCAGCACCCCGGACAGGGGACGGAATGGCTACACCTTC
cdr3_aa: CASTPDRGRNGYTF

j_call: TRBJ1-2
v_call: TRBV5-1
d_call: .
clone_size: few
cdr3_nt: TGCGCCAGCAGTTCTTCAGGGTCTTACTATGGCTACACCTTC
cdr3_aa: CASSSSGSYYGYTF

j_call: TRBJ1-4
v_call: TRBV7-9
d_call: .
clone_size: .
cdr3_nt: TGTGCCAGCAGCTTAGAGCGGGAAAAACTGTTTTTT
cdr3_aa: CASSLEREKLFF

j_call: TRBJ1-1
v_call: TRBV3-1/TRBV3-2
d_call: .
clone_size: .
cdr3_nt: TGTGCCAGCAGCCCGACACTCCTGAACACTGAAGCTTTCTTT
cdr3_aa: CASSPTLLNTEAFF

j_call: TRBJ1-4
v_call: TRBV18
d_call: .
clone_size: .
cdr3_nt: TGTGCCAGCTCACCCCTTGTAGGAGCTGAAAAACTGTTTTTT
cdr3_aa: CASSPLVGAEKLFF

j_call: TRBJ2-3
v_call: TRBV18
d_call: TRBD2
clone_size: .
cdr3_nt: TGTGCCAGCTCACCCCAGCGGGAGTGGAACACAGATACGCAGTATTTT
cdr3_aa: CASSPQREWNTDTQYF

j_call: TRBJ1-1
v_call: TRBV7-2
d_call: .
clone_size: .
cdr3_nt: TGTGCCAGCAGCTTAGGGACATGGATGAACACTGAAGCTTTCTTT
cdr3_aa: CASSLGTWMNTEAFF

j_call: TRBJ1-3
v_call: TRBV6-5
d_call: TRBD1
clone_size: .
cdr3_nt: TGTGCCAGCAGCCCGCGTACAGGGGATGGAAACACCATATATTTT
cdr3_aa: CASSPRTGDGNTIYF

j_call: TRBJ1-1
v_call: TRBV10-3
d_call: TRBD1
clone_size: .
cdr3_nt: TGTGCCATCAGTTATGGACCGGGACAGGGTATGAAGGCTTTCTTT
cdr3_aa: CAISYGPGQGMKAFF

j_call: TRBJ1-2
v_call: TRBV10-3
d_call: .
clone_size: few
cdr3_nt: TGTGCCATCAGTGAGGCAGGGGACTATGGCTACACCTTC
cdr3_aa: CAISEAGDYGYTF